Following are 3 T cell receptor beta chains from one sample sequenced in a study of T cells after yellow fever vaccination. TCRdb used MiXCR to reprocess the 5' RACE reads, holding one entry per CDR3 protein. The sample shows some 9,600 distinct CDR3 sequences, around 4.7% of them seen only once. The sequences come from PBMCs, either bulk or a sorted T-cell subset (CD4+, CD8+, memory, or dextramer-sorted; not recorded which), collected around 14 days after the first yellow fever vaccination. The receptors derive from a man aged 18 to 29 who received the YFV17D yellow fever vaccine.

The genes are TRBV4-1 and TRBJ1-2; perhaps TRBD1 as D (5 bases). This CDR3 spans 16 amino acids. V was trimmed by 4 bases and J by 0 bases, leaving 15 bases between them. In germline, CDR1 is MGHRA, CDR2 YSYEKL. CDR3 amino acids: CASSRNPGPTNYGYTF. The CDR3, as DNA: TGCGCCAGCAGCCGTAACCCAGGGCCAACTAACTATGGCTACACCTTC.

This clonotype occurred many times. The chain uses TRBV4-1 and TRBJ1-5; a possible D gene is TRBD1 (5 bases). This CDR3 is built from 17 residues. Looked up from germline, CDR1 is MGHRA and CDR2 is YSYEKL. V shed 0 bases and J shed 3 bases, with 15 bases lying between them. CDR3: CASSQEEWGLPNQPQHF. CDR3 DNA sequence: TGCGCCAGCAGCCAAGAGGAATGGGGACTTCCCAATCAGCCCCAGCATTTT.

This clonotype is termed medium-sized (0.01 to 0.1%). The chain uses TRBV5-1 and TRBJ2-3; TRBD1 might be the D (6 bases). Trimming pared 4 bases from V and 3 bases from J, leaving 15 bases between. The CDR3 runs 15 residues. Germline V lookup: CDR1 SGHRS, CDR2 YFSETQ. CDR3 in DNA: TGCGCCAGCAGCGATCGACAGGCCCTAACAGATACGCAGTATTTT. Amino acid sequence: CASSDRQALTDTQYF.